This TCR beta chain is from a study of blood T cell repertoires in COVID-19 (dated by TCRdb to about 2020). Looking at the study overall: Samples covering the acute and convalescent phases of COVID-19 were provided by collaborators in the United States, Italy and Spain. The samples were drawn from the first 160 participants of the ongoing ImmuneRACE study and from some 1,300 subjects provided by 6 global collaborators. HLA class I and class II types, where available, came from metadata supplied by the sample provider rather than from assay-based typing. The dataset comprised deeply sampled blood TCRbeta repertoires from subjects exposed to, actively infected with, or recovered from COVID-19. The repertoires were released in a freely available public database meant as a resource for research on the immune response to SARS-CoV-2. The material from the prospective study consisted of cDNA or gDNA derived from T cells, B-cell-depleted T cells, or PBMCs. Nearly every sample came with metadata listing a de-identified subject ID, COVID-19 status, age in years and sex. The investigation overall reported the following: How much clinical and demographic metadata was included differed by source and by participant, and the metadata was provided uncurated.

The immunoSEQ Assay, a bias-controlled multiplex PCR, was used to amplify TCRbeta CDR3 regions from genomic DNA. The authors processed their data as follows. The number of nucleated cells in each sample was estimated by amplification of reference gene primers within the assay. To quantify the absolute abundance of each unique TCRbeta CDR3 rearrangement, sequence reads were collapsed and filtered. For each sample, productive Simpson clonality was calculated by taking the square root of Simpson's diversity index across productive rearrangements. TCRdb took this table from immuneACCESS and kept in-frame rearrangements with V and J called. Such tables lack part of the clones; where checked against another copy, unresolved V genes explain under half of the gap, and the rest is unexplained. V and J calls and clone size are copied from that table; D and trimming were computed from the DNA. The sample table holds around 220,000 clones, of which roughly 84% were seen once. Just under 20% of the sample goes to the ten largest clones.

This clone has more than one count but fewer than ten. What antigen it recognizes has not been identified. One base away there is no much larger clone; base qualities are not given. Collaborating institutions collected whole blood in K2EDTA tubes following their own protocols. For TCRbeta analysis, collaborators shipped samples as frozen whole blood, isolated PBMCs, or DNA extracted from either of those sample types. The germline V gene (reference sequence) sets CDR1 to SGHKS and CDR2 to YYEKEE. V and J are trimmed by 5 bases and 1 base, and the gene matches miss 11 bases of the junction. Reading from cysteine to phenylalanine, the CDR3 counts 18 amino acids. This entry keeps only the CDR3 DNA: 54 bases, framed from base 1.

The sequence is built from TRBV5-5 and TRBJ2-2, and TRBD1 aligns with 10 junction nucleotides. The specimen sequenced was peripheral blood. The receptor was derived from a young man with active or convalescent COVID-19. At the DNA level, the sequence is TGTGCCAGCAGAGCAGGACAGGGGGTAGCCCGGAACACCGGGGAGCTGTTTTTT. This codes for CASRAGQGVARNTGELFF.